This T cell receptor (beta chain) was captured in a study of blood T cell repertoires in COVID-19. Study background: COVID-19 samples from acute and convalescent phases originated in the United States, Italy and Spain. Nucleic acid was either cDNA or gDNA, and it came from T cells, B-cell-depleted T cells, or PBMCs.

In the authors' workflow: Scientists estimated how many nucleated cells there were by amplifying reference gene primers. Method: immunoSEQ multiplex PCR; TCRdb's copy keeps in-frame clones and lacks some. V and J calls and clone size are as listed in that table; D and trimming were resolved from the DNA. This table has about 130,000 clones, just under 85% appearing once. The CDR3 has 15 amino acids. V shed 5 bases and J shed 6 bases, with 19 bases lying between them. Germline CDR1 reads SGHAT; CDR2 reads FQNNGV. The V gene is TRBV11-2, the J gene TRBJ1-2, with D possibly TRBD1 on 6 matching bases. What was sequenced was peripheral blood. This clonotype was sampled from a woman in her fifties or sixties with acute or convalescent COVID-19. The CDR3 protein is CASSLLPTGYNGYTF. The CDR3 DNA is TGTGCCAGCAGCCTCCTACCCACAGGGTACAATGGCTACACCTTC. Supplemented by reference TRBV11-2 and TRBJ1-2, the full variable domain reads EAGVAQSPRYKIIEKRQSVAFWCNPISGHATLYWYQQILGQGPKLLIQFQNNGVVDDSQLPKDRFSAERLKGVDSTLKIQPAKLEDSAVYLCASSLLPTGYNGYTFGSGTRLTVV.